The 16 T cell receptor beta chains given below trace back to one sample, sequenced in a study of cytomegalovirus exposure and HLA in healthy donors. With 60 Vbeta and 13 Jbeta primers, the PCR was carried out. Here immunoSEQ multiplex PCR was the method, and the copy in TCRdb shows in-frame clones only, minus some. The repertoire holds about 43,000 clones, with roughly 64% as singletons. The sequencing input was PBMCs. The receptors were gathered from a man in his sixties in good health and CMV-seropositive.

The rearrangement links TRBV13 to TRBJ2-7, with D possibly TRBD1 on 5 matching bases. V was pared by 1 base and J by 4 bases, with 11 bases between. CDR1 is PRHDT, CDR2 FYEKMQ, per germline (reference sequence). CDR3 length: 14 amino acids. The CDR3 sequence: CASSLDRRPYEQYF. DNA for the CDR3: TGTGCCAGCAGCTTAGACAGGAGACCTTACGAGCAGTACTTC.

This clone was seen more than once but under ten times. V is TRBV10-3 and J is TRBJ2-5; 10 nucleotides match TRBD2. After removal of 0 bases from V and 2 bases from J, the junction contained 6 bases not matched to a gene. The CDR3 extends over 17 amino acids. Germline V gene lookup returns CDR1 ENHRY and CDR2 SYGVKD. For the CDR3, the DNA is TGTGCCATCAGTGAGTCAATACGACTAGCGGGTCAAGAGACCCAGTACTTC. As protein: CAISESIRLAGQETQYF.

The chain couples TRBV30 to TRBJ2-5; a possible D gene is TRBD1 (6 bases). V lost 4 bases to trimming and J lost 4 bases, with 16 bases between them. The CDR3 has 14 amino acids. From germline, CDR1 is GTSNPN and CDR2 SVGIG (reference sequence). This CDR3 is CAWNEGTTPETQYF. The CDR3 coding sequence is TGTGCCTGGAACGAGGGGACAACTCCAGAGACCCAGTACTTC.

The rearrangement joins TRBV7-3 to TRBJ2-1; 9 nucleotides line up with TRBD2. Germline CDR1 reads SGHTA; CDR2 reads FQGTGA. After removal of 2 bases from V and 8 bases from J, the junction contained 7 bases not matched to a gene. The CDR3 length is 15 residues. The CDR3 bases are TGTGCCAGCAGCTTAGGCGGGAGGGCCCATGATGAGCAGTTCTTC. Its translation: CASSLGGRAHDEQFF.

CDR3 amino acids: CASSTKGVGQPQHF. The CDR3 region has the DNA TGTGCCAGTAGTACGAAGGGGGTAGGTCAGCCCCAGCATTTT. This rearrangement joins TRBV19 to TRBJ1-5; the D gene is possibly TRBD1 (6 bases). The CDR3 extends over 14 amino acids. Germline CDR1 is LNHDA and CDR2 is SQIVND (reference sequence). V was cut by 4 bases and J by 6 bases, with 13 bases left in between.

V gene TRBV7-9 combines with J gene TRBJ2-3; 9 positions agree with TRBD2. The germline V gene has CDR1 SEHNR and CDR2 FQNEAQ (reference sequence). With 1 base clipped from V and 2 bases from J, the junction kept 10 bases outside the gene matches. The CDR3 totals 18 residues. The CDR3 region is CASSLDQTLAGNTDTQYF. In nucleotides, the CDR3 is TGTGCCAGCAGCTTAGACCAGACGCTAGCGGGGAACACAGATACGCAGTATTTT.

In its sample, this clone was seen a few times. V gene TRBV5-3 combines with J gene TRBJ2-4, with D perhaps TRBD1 (6 bases). TRBV5-3 is an ORF, with its function uncertain. The CDR3 has 18 amino acids. Trimming took 4 bases from V and 4 from J, leaving 24 bases between them. The CDR3 loop reads CARSPTGTGWLRKNIQYF. As DNA, the CDR3 is TGTGCCAGAAGCCCCACAGGAACAGGGTGGTTAAGAAAAAACATTCAGTACTTC.

The rearrangement joins TRBV7-3 to TRBJ2-3; 10 positions match TRBD2. The germline V gene has CDR1 SGHTA and CDR2 FQGTGA. This CDR3 spans 14 amino acids. J was trimmed by 6 bases and V by 5 bases; bases with no gene match: 5. The CDR3 sequence: CASSILAGKDTQYF. The CDR3 DNA follows: TGTGCCAGCAGCATACTAGCGGGAAAGGATACGCAGTATTTT.

This chain links TRBV6-1 with TRBJ1-1; D unresolved. The ends were cut back, 6 bases at V and 5 bases at J, with 16 bases in the middle. CDR3 size: 14 residues. Germline lookup yields CDR1 MNHNS and CDR2 SASEGT. The CDR3 sequence: CASSLQAPATEAFF. The CDR3, as DNA: TGTGCCAGCAGCCTCCAGGCCCCGGCGACTGAAGCTTTCTTT.

This chain connects TRBV7-9 to TRBJ2-1; 8 bases match TRBD2. After removal of 4 bases from V and 3 bases from J, the junction contained 5 bases not matched to a gene. Looked up from germline, CDR1 is SEHNR and CDR2 is FQNEAQ (reference sequence). This CDR3 contains 15 residues. The CDR3 DNA reads as TGTGCCAGCAGCTCTAGACTAGCGCTCTACAATGAGCAGTTCTTC. It yields the protein CASSSRLALYNEQFF.

The chain recombines TRBV14 with TRBJ2-7, with D unresolved. Per germline, CDR1 SGHDN and CDR2 FVKESK. Trimming pared 4 bases from V and 6 bases from J, leaving 13 bases between. The CDR3 extends over 13 amino acids. CDR3 nucleotides: TGTGCCAGCAGCCTGCAGCAGTCGGGCGAGCAGTACTTC. Amino acid sequence: CASSLQQSGEQYF. Filled out from reference TRBV14 and TRBJ2-7, the complete variable domain reads EAGVTQFPSHSVIEKGQTVTLRCDPISGHDNLYWYRRVMGKEIKFLLHFVKESKQDESGMPNNRFLAERTGGTYSTLKVQPAELEDSGVYFCASSLQQSGEQYFGPGTRLTVT.

The rearrangement uses TRBV5-1 and TRBJ2-4; 9 positions agree with TRBD2. Trimming at V came to 4 bases and at J to 6 bases, leaving 11 bases not matched to a gene. The germline V gene encodes CDR1 SGHRS and CDR2 YFSETQ. The CDR3 is 16 amino acids. The CDR3, as DNA: TGCGCCAGCAGCAGCGGGCGGGAGGGCCGTGGAAACATTCAGTACTTC. This sequence encodes CASSSGREGRGNIQYF.

The chain uses TRBV27 and TRBJ1-2, with a weak D call TRBD1 (5 bases). V was shortened by 3 bases and J by 5 bases, with 13 bases between the two germline ends. Germline CDR1 is MNHEY and CDR2 is SMNVEV (reference sequence). The CDR3 runs 14 residues. CDR3 DNA sequence: TGTGCCAGCAGTTTTCAGGGTTCTCCTTATGGCTACACCTTC. Translating it yields CASSFQGSPYGYTF.

J is TRBJ1-4 and V is TRBV19; TRBD1 matches at 7 bases. Germline V gene sequence: CDR1 LNHDA, CDR2 SQIVND (reference sequence). V shed 3 bases and J 3 bases; nucleotides not matched to a gene: 7. The length of the CDR3 is 16 residues. The CDR3 spells CASSIRRGTANEKLFF. DNA of the CDR3: TGTGCCAGTAGTATCCGCCGCGGGACAGCTAATGAAAAACTGTTTTTT.

The chain combines TRBV5-4 with TRBJ1-1, with D maybe TRBD1 (5 bases). This CDR3 has 14 amino acids. The V end was cut by 0 bases, the J end by 1 base, with 7 bases between. Germline V gene sequence: CDR1 SGHNT, CDR2 YYREEE (reference sequence). The CDR3 here is CASSLDQGNTEAFF. In nucleotides, the CDR3 is TGTGCCAGCAGCTTGGATCAGGGGAACACTGAAGCTTTCTTT. The full variable domain, rest sourced from reference TRBV5-4 and TRBJ1-1, is ETGVTQSPTHLIKTRGQQVTLRCSSQSGHNTVSWYQQALGQGPQFIFQYYREEENGRGNFPPRFSGLQFPNYSSELNVNALELDDSALYLCASSLDQGNTEAFFGQGTRLTVV.

This clone was picked up one time. The CDR3 sequence: CASRGQFANYGYTF. CDR3 nucleotide sequence: TGCGCCAGCAGGGGACAGTTTGCTAACTATGGCTACACCTTC. The chain links TRBV5-1 to TRBJ1-2; 7 positions match TRBD1. There are 14 residues in the CDR3. J gave up 0 bases and V 5 bases, and 4 bases lay outside the gene matches. The germline V gene encodes CDR1 SGHRS and CDR2 YFSETQ.